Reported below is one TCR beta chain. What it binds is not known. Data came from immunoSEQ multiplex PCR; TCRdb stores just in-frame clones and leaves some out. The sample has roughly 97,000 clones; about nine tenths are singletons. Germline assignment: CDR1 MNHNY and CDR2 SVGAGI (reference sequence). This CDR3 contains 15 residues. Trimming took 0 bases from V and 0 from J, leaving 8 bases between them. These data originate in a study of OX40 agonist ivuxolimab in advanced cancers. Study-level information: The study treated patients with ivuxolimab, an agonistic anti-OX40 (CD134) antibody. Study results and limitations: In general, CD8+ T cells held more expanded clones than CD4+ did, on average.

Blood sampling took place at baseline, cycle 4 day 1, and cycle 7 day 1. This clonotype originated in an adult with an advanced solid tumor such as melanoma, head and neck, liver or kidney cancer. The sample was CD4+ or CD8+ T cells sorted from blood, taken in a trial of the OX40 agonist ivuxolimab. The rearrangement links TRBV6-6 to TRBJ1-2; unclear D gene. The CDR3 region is CASSYSQSANYGYTF. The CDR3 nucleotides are TGTGCCAGCAGTTACTCCCAGAGTGCTAACTATGGCTACACCTTC.